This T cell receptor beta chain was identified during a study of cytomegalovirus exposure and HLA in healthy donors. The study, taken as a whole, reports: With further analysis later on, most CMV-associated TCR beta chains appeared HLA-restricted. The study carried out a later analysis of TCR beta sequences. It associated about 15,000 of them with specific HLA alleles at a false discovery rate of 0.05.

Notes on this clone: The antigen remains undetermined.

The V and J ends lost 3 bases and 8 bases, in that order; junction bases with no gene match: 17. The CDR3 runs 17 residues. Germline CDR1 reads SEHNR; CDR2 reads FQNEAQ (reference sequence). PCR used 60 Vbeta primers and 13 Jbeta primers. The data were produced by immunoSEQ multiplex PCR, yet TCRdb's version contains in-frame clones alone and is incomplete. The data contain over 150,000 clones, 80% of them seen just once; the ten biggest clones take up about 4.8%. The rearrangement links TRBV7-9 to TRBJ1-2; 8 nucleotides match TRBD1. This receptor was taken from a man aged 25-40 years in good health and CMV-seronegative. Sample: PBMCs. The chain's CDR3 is CASSFLRQGKIAQGYTF. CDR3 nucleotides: TGTGCCAGCAGCTTTCTTAGACAGGGGAAAATTGCGCAAGGCTACACCTTC.